These 7 T cell receptor beta chains were all obtained from the same sample, sequenced in a study of blood T cell repertoires in COVID-19. The table came from immunoSEQ multiplex PCR; TCRdb's copy has only in-frame clones and leaves some out. The sample lists more than 350,000 clones, approximately 92% occurring once. The sequenced material came from PBMCs or T cells enriched from blood (not recorded which). The receptors here all came from a man in his late teens or twenties who had recovered from COVID-19.

CDR3 DNA: TGTGCCAGCAGCCCCGAGCGAGGGAACTATGGCTACACCTTC. Amino acid sequence: CASSPERGNYGYTF. This rearrangement joins TRBV7-2 to TRBJ1-2; D gene uncertain. CDR1 and CDR2 from the germline V gene are SGHTA and FQGNSA. Trimming stripped 5 bases from V and 2 bases from J, with 12 bases between. This CDR3 spans 14 amino acids.

The table lists this clone with a few counts. This sequence joins TRBV5-4 and TRBJ2-1; D is perhaps TRBD2 (6 bases). This CDR3 is built from 16 residues. The germline V and J ends were trimmed by 5 bases and 0 bases, with 15 bases remaining between them. Germline lookup yields CDR1 SGHNT and CDR2 YYREEE (reference sequence). CDR3 sequence reads: CASSGAGTPSYNEQFF. The CDR3 nucleotides are TGTGCCAGCAGTGGGGCCGGGACTCCCTCCTACAATGAGCAGTTCTTC.

V usage is TRBV5-1 and J usage is TRBJ2-7; D remains ambiguous. This CDR3 is 12 amino acids long. Germline V gene sequence: CDR1 SGHRS, CDR2 YFSETQ. Trimming left V 5 bases short and J 2 bases short, with 8 bases between. This CDR3 reads CASSYTPYEQYF. DNA of the CDR3: TGCGCCAGCAGTTACACCCCCTACGAGCAGTACTTC.

The chain links TRBV6-5 to TRBJ1-5; 9 nucleotides match TRBD1. This CDR3 is built from 14 residues. Germline values: CDR1 MNHEY, CDR2 SVGAGI. V shed 5 bases, J shed 7 bases, and the junction held 6 bases outside the gene matches. The CDR3 loop is CASSRDRVYQPQHF. CDR3 DNA: TGTGCCAGCAGTAGGGACAGGGTGTACCAGCCCCAGCATTTT.

The genes are TRBV29-1 and TRBJ2-5, with 13 bases lining up with TRBD2. CDR3 length: 15 residues. CDR1 is SQVTM and CDR2 is ANQGSEA in the germline V gene. V was clipped by 4 bases and J by 4 bases; unmatched bases: 6. CDR3 loop: CSVAPGLAGRETQYF. CDR3 bases: TGCAGCGTTGCCCCGGGACTAGCGGGAAGAGAGACCCAGTACTTC.

This chain links TRBV11-1 with TRBJ2-3; perhaps TRBD2 as D (6 bases). This CDR3 is 15 amino acids long. CDR1 is SGHAT, CDR2 FQDESV, per germline (reference sequence). The V end was cut by 2 bases, the J end by 6 bases, with 15 bases between. Written as DNA, the CDR3 is TGTGCCAGCAGCTTAAAGCGGGTGGTAGTGGATACGCAGTATTTT. It specifies CASSLKRVVVDTQYF.

The rearrangement joins TRBV30 to TRBJ2-2; possibly TRBD1 for D (6 bases). V was pared by 0 bases and J by 1 base, with 15 bases between. This CDR3 region has 17 residues. The germline gives CDR1 GTSNPN, CDR2 SVGIG (reference sequence). Written as DNA, the CDR3 is TGTGCCTGGAGTGTTTCAAAGACAGGATTGAACACCGGGGAGCTGTTTTTT. It encodes CAWSVSKTGLNTGELFF.